The sequence of this T cell receptor (beta chain) was determined in a study of blood T cells in healthy people across ages. Study-level information: Template switching picked up about one barcoded beta molecule for each two T cells.

The use of a sample-barcoded 5' primer and a J-beta primer mix characterized a second PCR of roughly 6 to 11 cycles. MiXCR, applied by TCRdb to the 5' RACE reads, yields one record per CDR3 protein. This sample carries 1.5 million to 2 million distinct CDR3 sequences, around 48% of them seen once, and the ten largest clones take over 2%. This clonotype was detected only a few times. The antigen remains undetermined. Study-level points and caveats: Higher diversity, along with more naive CD4+ cells, distinguished long-lived donors from aged donors.

The V gene lost 7 bases and the J gene lost 5 bases, with 11 bases spanning the gap. CDR1 and CDR2 from the germline V gene are ENHRY and SYGVKD. The CDR3 sequence is 12 residues long. Input material: blood. This sequence joins TRBV10-3 and TRBJ2-5; no firm D call. The origin of this receptor is a woman in her forties in good health. The CDR3: CAIKLDLETQYF. DNA for the CDR3: TGTGCCATCAAGTTGGACCTGGAGACCCAGTACTTC.